A selection of T cell receptor beta chains follows, all from one sample in a study of response to subunit inactivated influenza vaccine. TCRdb re-analysed the RT-PCR reads in MiXCR, keeping a single row per CDR3 protein. The sample comprises around 190,000 distinct CDR3 sequences, 13% to 15% of which are singletons, and approximately 24% rests with the top ten. Sequences were derived from CD8+ T cells sorted from PBMCs, sampled more than 4 days after vaccination. Every receptor here comes from a man aged 50-60 years who received an inactivated influenza vaccine. CDR3s include the opening cysteine and the closing phenylalanine or tryptophan. A D gene is named only where the DNA matches it firmly. Part of the rows lack a size; the others show once, few, many or a class for expanded clones.

d_call: .
j_call: TRBJ2-3
clone_size: many
v_call: TRBV5-1
cdr3_nt: TGCGCCAGCAGGGGGCTGACAGATACGCAGTATTTT
cdr3_aa: CASRGLTDTQYF

d_call: TRBD2
j_call: TRBJ2-5
clone_size: .
v_call: TRBV27
cdr3_nt: TGTGCCAGCAGTTTCGCGGGACTAGCGGGAGAGACCCAGTACTTC
cdr3_aa: CASSFAGLAGETQYF

d_call: TRBD2
j_call: TRBJ2-3
clone_size: few
v_call: TRBV7-2
cdr3_nt: TGTGCCAGCAGCCAACCACTAGCGGGTTTCACAGATACGCAGTATTTT
cdr3_aa: CASSQPLAGFTDTQYF

d_call: .
j_call: TRBJ2-2
clone_size: .
v_call: TRBV6-5
cdr3_nt: TGTGCCAGCAGTTACGTGGGGGAGGCCGGGGAGCTGTTTTTT
cdr3_aa: CASSYVGEAGELFF

d_call: TRBD1
j_call: TRBJ1-4
clone_size: .
v_call: TRBV5-6
cdr3_nt: TGTGCCAGCAGCCTAGGGACAGGGCAAAAACTGTTTTTT
cdr3_aa: CASSLGTGQKLFF

d_call: .
j_call: TRBJ2-2
clone_size: few
v_call: TRBV6-2/TRBV6-3
cdr3_nt: TGTGCCAGCAGTTCCGGCCCGAACACCGGGGAGCTGTTTTTT
cdr3_aa: CASSSGPNTGELFF

d_call: TRBD1
j_call: TRBJ1-1
clone_size: few
v_call: TRBV28
cdr3_nt: TGTGCCAGCAGTTTACCGGGACAGGATTCGGGGGACACTGAAGCTTTCTTT
cdr3_aa: CASSLPGQDSGDTEAFF

d_call: TRBD2
j_call: TRBJ2-4
clone_size: .
v_call: TRBV14
cdr3_nt: TGTGCCAGCAGCCAAGAAGGACTAGCGGGGGGGGAGAGCATTCAGTACTTC
cdr3_aa: CASSQEGLAGGESIQYF

d_call: TRBD1
j_call: TRBJ1-3
clone_size: few
v_call: TRBV12-3/TRBV12-4
cdr3_nt: TGTGCCAGCAGTTTTGGCACAGGGGGTTACACCATATATTTT
cdr3_aa: CASSFGTGGYTIYF

d_call: TRBD2
j_call: TRBJ2-3
clone_size: few
v_call: TRBV5-1
cdr3_nt: TGCGCCAGCAGCGGGACTAGCGGGGGGGACCCGACAGATACGCAGTATTTT
cdr3_aa: CASSGTSGGDPTDTQYF

d_call: .
j_call: TRBJ1-1
clone_size: few
v_call: TRBV6-1
cdr3_nt: TGTGCCAGCCGTCCTGGGCCAACCGGGACTTTCATGAACACTGAAGCTTTCTTT
cdr3_aa: CASRPGPTGTFMNTEAFF

d_call: .
j_call: TRBJ1-6
clone_size: .
v_call: TRBV20-1
cdr3_nt: TGCAGTGCTAGAGATCTGAAGGGCTCCTATAATTCACCCCTCCACTTT
cdr3_aa: CSARDLKGSYNSPLHF

d_call: .
j_call: TRBJ2-7
clone_size: many
v_call: TRBV6-2/TRBV6-3
cdr3_nt: TGTGCCAGCAGTTACCTCGGGCAGGCGATCTACGAGCAGTACTTC
cdr3_aa: CASSYLGQAIYEQYF

d_call: .
j_call: TRBJ2-2
clone_size: .
v_call: TRBV4-3
cdr3_nt: TGCGCCCGCAGCCAAGACTCCAGGGGTCGGAACACCGGGGAGCTGTTTTTT
cdr3_aa: CARSQDSRGRNTGELFF

d_call: TRBD2
j_call: TRBJ2-5
clone_size: few
v_call: TRBV11-1
cdr3_nt: TGTGCCAGCAGCTCCCCAGGACTAGCGGCGCAAGAGACCCAGTACTTC
cdr3_aa: CASSSPGLAAQETQYF

d_call: .
j_call: TRBJ1-1
clone_size: few
v_call: TRBV6-2/TRBV6-3
cdr3_nt: TGTGCCAGCATGAAGACGGTGGGTATAACTGAAGCTTTCTTT
cdr3_aa: CASMKTVGITEAFF

d_call: .
j_call: TRBJ2-7
clone_size: few
v_call: TRBV6-5
cdr3_nt: TGTGCCAGCAGTTCGAGAGTCGGGACCTCCTACGAGCAGTACTTC
cdr3_aa: CASSSRVGTSYEQYF

d_call: TRBD1
j_call: TRBJ2-7
clone_size: few
v_call: TRBV6-2/TRBV6-3
cdr3_nt: TGTGCCAGCGGAAACGACAGGGTGTCACTCGAGCAGTACTTC
cdr3_aa: CASGNDRVSLEQYF

d_call: TRBD2
j_call: TRBJ2-3
clone_size: .
v_call: TRBV7-9
cdr3_nt: TGTGCCAGCAGCGCAACTAGCGGACCTAGCACAGATACGCAGTATTTT
cdr3_aa: CASSATSGPSTDTQYF

d_call: .
j_call: TRBJ2-3
clone_size: few
v_call: TRBV28
cdr3_nt: TGTGCCAGCAGTTTTTCGGAAAGGGCAGATACGCAGTATTTT
cdr3_aa: CASSFSERADTQYF

d_call: TRBD2
j_call: TRBJ2-2
clone_size: few
v_call: TRBV6-2/TRBV6-3
cdr3_nt: TGTGCCAGCAGTTACGCCTCCCTAGCGGGAGTGACCGGGGAGCTGTTTTTT
cdr3_aa: CASSYASLAGVTGELFF

d_call: .
j_call: TRBJ2-3
clone_size: .
v_call: TRBV28
cdr3_nt: TGTGCCAGCGAACCTACTCTCCGGGACACGTTCACAGATACGCAGTATTTT
cdr3_aa: CASEPTLRDTFTDTQYF